One sample yielded the 32 T cell receptor beta chains listed below, sequenced in a study of T-cell reconstitution after alpha-beta-depleted transplantation in children. Construction of the TCRbeta library involved unique molecular identifiers. TCRdb used MiXCR to reprocess the PCR reads, holding one entry per CDR3 protein. Among 350,000 to 450,000 distinct CDR3 sequences listed, over 20% were seen once. This specimen was PBMCs from the stem cell graft donor, taken from the stem cell graft. These receptors were collected from a human donor who donated a stem cell graft to a child with acute myeloid leukemia.

This clonotype was seen a handful of times. The genes are TRBV10-2 and TRBJ2-7, with D unclear. From germline, CDR1 is WSHSY and CDR2 SAAADI. The CDR3 loop spans 14 amino acids. Trimming removed 6 bases from V and 2 bases from J, with 14 bases in between. CDR3 bases: TGCGCCAGCAGACAACTACAGAAAACCTACGAGCAGTACTTC. Translated, it gives CASRQLQKTYEQYF.

The chain recombines TRBV3-1 with TRBJ1-5; D ambiguous. V was clipped by 1 base and J by 3 bases, with 7 bases between them. Germline V gene sequence: CDR1 LGHDT, CDR2 YNNKEL (reference sequence). There are 14 residues in the CDR3. The chain's CDR3 is CASSQGVLNQPQHF. The DNA of the CDR3 is TGTGCCAGCAGCCAAGGGGTCCTCAATCAGCCCCAGCATTTT.

This rearrangement joins TRBV12-3 or TRBV12-4 to TRBJ1-2, with 8 bases fitting TRBD1. The CDR3 spans 13 residues. V lost 4 bases, J lost 8 bases, and 6 bases stayed unmatched. Here the CDR3 DNA reads TGTGCCAGCAGTTGGGACAGGTCGCAGGGCTACACCTTC. Translated, it gives CASSWDRSQGYTF.

The gene calls are TRBV5-1 and TRBJ2-3; 10 bases agree with TRBD1. Germline V gene sequence: CDR1 SGHRS, CDR2 YFSETQ. The CDR3 length is 15 residues. J was trimmed by 4 bases and V by 3 bases; bases with no gene match: 5. CDR3 residues: CASSSMTGGADTQYF. CDR3 DNA sequence: TGCGCCAGCAGCTCCATGACAGGGGGCGCAGATACGCAGTATTTT.

The chain has TRBV2 and TRBJ1-5; D not certain. V was shortened by 3 bases and J by 0 bases, with 9 bases between the two germline ends. The CDR3 totals 15 residues. Germline V gene lookup returns CDR1 SNHLY and CDR2 FYNNEI. CDR3 in DNA: TGTGCCAGCAGTGATTGGGGTCATAGCAATCAGCCCCAGCATTTT. Its protein product is CASSDWGHSNQPQHF.

The chain uses TRBV20-1 and TRBJ2-2, with 13 bases fitting TRBD2. This CDR3 is 17 amino acids long. Germline V CDR1 and CDR2: DFQATT, SNEGSKA (reference sequence). The trim removed 6 bases at V and 0 bases at J, leaving 7 bases unmatched. The CDR3 region has the DNA TGCAGTGCCAGGACTAGCGGGAGCTCCGCGAACACCGGGGAGCTGTTTTTT. This codes for CSARTSGSSANTGELFF.

The CDR3 loop is CASSTVGTTYNEQFF. The CDR3 region has the DNA TGTGCCAGCAGCACAGTAGGGACTACCTACAATGAGCAGTTCTTC. The chain carries TRBV5-5 and TRBJ2-1, with 7 bases identical to TRBD2. The germline V gene encodes CDR1 SGHKS and CDR2 YYEKEE (reference sequence). The V gene end was trimmed by 4 bases and the J gene end by 2 bases; junction bases not matched to a gene: 6. The CDR3 sequence is 15 residues long.

The V call is TRBV28, the J call TRBJ2-1, with D perhaps TRBD1 or TRBD2 (5 bases each). The germline V gene has CDR1 MDHEN and CDR2 SYDVKM. The CDR3 is made up of 16 amino acids. V lost 5 bases, J lost 6 bases, and 20 bases lay in between. The CDR3 protein is CASSPQPGPGRNEQFF. CDR3 in DNA: TGTGCCAGCAGTCCACAACCGGGACCTGGGCGCAATGAGCAGTTCTTC.

This clonotype has only a few counts. The chain is built from TRBV7-8 and TRBJ2-7, with 9 bases that match TRBD1. The CDR3 sequence is 14 residues long. CDR1 is SGHVS, CDR2 FQNEAQ, per germline. V shed 4 bases and J 5 bases; nucleotides not matched to a gene: 6. Here the CDR3 reads CASSSTGGGNEQYF. DNA for the CDR3: TGTGCCAGCAGCTCCACAGGGGGCGGGAACGAGCAGTACTTC.

This clonotype was found many times. CDR3 region: CASSLTGGEQYF. The CDR3, as DNA: TGTGCCAGCAGCCTCACAGGGGGCGAGCAGTACTTC. V and J are TRBV12-3 or TRBV12-4 and TRBJ2-7; 8 nucleotides agree with TRBD1. V lost 6 bases, J lost 6 bases, and 4 bases stayed unmatched. CDR3 length: 12 amino acids.

This clonotype showed up many times. V is TRBV5-1 and J is TRBJ2-1; no clear D gene. This CDR3 region has 14 residues. V dropped 2 bases and J dropped 4 bases, with 10 bases sitting between them. Germline-derived CDR1 and CDR2 are SGHRS and YFSETQ. The DNA for the CDR3 is TGCGCCAGCAGCTTAAATTTGGGGTACAATGAGCAGTTCTTC. This translates into CASSLNLGYNEQFF.

The chain combines TRBV24-1 with TRBJ2-1, with 7 bases that match TRBD2. The CDR3 contains 15 residues. The junction had 5 bases not matched to a gene; V was cut back by 1 base and J by 6 bases. CDR1 is KGHDR and CDR2 is SFDVKD in the germline V gene. The chain's CDR3 is CATSDFAGASNEQFF. In DNA, the CDR3 is TGTGCCACCAGTGATTTTGCGGGAGCTAGCAATGAGCAGTTCTTC.

The chain is built from TRBV12-3 or TRBV12-4 and TRBJ2-7; 7 bases match TRBD2. V was clipped by 1 base and J by 6 bases; unmatched bases: 6. The CDR3 runs to 14 residues. This CDR3 reads CASSLGGLSLEQYF. DNA of the CDR3: TGTGCCAGCAGTTTAGGGGGACTATCCCTCGAGCAGTACTTC.

Many counts were recorded for this clonotype. The chain employs TRBV20-1 and TRBJ2-7, with no clear D. Germline CDR1 reads DFQATT; CDR2 reads SNEGSKA (reference sequence). The CDR3 has 12 residues. V was shortened by 4 bases and J by 1 base, with 8 bases between the two germline ends. The CDR3 nucleotides are TGCAGTGCTAACCGTTGGTCCTACGAGCAGTACTTC. It yields the protein CSANRWSYEQYF.

J is TRBJ2-1 and V is TRBV27, with TRBD1 matching 7 bases. CDR1 MNHEY and CDR2 SMNVEV come from the germline V gene (reference sequence). Trimming removed 6 bases from V and 16 bases from J; junction bases left unmatched: 18. The CDR3 has 14 residues. The CDR3 reads CASSRTALQGHHFF. The CDR3 DNA is TGTGCCAGCAGCCGAACCGCCCTACAGGGGCATCATTTCTTC.

This clonotype was seen a few times. The CDR3 coding sequence is TGCGCCAGCAGCGCAGGGGGCCGTTTCACCGGGGAGCTGTTTTTT. This codes for CASSAGGRFTGELFF. The J gene is TRBJ2-2, the V gene TRBV5-1, with 8 bases matching TRBD1. The length of the CDR3 is 15 residues. V shed 4 bases and J 4 bases; nucleotides not matched to a gene: 6. The germline V gene encodes CDR1 SGHRS and CDR2 YFSETQ.

At least ten counts were recorded for this clonotype. The gene calls are TRBV6-5 and TRBJ2-7, with a weak D call TRBD1 (6 bases). The ends were cut back, 6 bases at V and 2 bases at J, with 11 bases in the middle. The CDR3 runs 13 residues. Germline-derived CDR1 and CDR2 are MNHEY and SVGAGI. The CDR3 spells CASRPGETYEQYF. CDR3 sequence (DNA): TGTGCCAGCAGACCAGGGGAGACCTACGAGCAGTACTTC.

The chain joins TRBV5-6 to TRBJ2-1; 7 bases fit TRBD1. CDR1 SGHDT and CDR2 YYEEEE come from the germline V gene. Losses at the gene ends were 5 bases for V and 4 bases for J; bases not matched to a gene: 6. This CDR3 is built from 14 residues. The CDR3 sequence: CASSTGVGYNEQFF. DNA for the CDR3: TGTGCCAGCAGTACAGGGGTGGGATACAATGAGCAGTTCTTC.

The V and J genes are TRBV18 and TRBJ2-1; tentatively, D is TRBD1 (5 bases). The germline V and J ends were trimmed by 3 bases and 0 bases, with 15 bases remaining between them. CDR3 length: 17 amino acids. Germline-derived CDR1 and CDR2 are KGHSH and LQKENI. The CDR3 here is CASSPNQKRGSYNEQFF. The DNA of the CDR3 is TGTGCCAGCTCACCCAACCAGAAAAGGGGCTCCTACAATGAGCAGTTCTTC.

This clonotype was seen only a few times. This sequence joins TRBV12-3 or TRBV12-4 and TRBJ1-2; D remains ambiguous. This CDR3 region has 12 residues. The V end lost 6 bases, the J end lost 4 bases, and 9 bases lay between the germline ends. The CDR3 region is CASRGMFYGYTF. In DNA, the CDR3 is TGTGCCAGCAGGGGGATGTTCTATGGCTACACCTTC.

The chain recombines TRBV7-9 with TRBJ2-7; the D gene is possibly TRBD1 (6 bases). V was shortened by 3 bases and J by 5 bases, with 14 bases between the two germline ends. The CDR3 runs 14 residues. Germline CDR1 SEHNR, CDR2 FQNEAQ (reference sequence). The CDR3 coding sequence is TGTGCCAGCAGCTTCGGGACATCGGACCACGAGCAGTACTTC. This translates into CASSFGTSDHEQYF.

This clonotype turned up a few times. The CDR3 loop reads CSAQSAGALGEQFF. Here the CDR3 DNA reads TGCAGTGCCCAATCAGCGGGAGCCCTCGGTGAGCAGTTCTTC. The chain joins TRBV20-1 to TRBJ2-1, with 8 nucleotides matching TRBD2. CDR1 is DFQATT and CDR2 is SNEGSKA in the germline V gene (reference sequence). V lost 6 bases to trimming and J lost 9 bases; unmatched junction nucleotides: 13. The CDR3 has 14 amino acids.

Many counts were recorded for this clonotype. The chain uses TRBV20-1 and TRBJ2-7; 11 nucleotides agree with TRBD1. Germline V CDR1 and CDR2: DFQATT, SNEGSKA (reference sequence). Trimming removed 2 bases from V and 7 bases from J; junction bases left unmatched: 7. CDR3 length: 14 residues. The CDR3 here is CSARSGQGAWEQYF. The CDR3, as DNA: TGCAGTGCTAGATCCGGACAGGGGGCGTGGGAGCAGTACTTC.

The chain couples TRBV20-1 to TRBJ2-3, with no clear D. Germline V gene data show CDR1 as DFQATT and CDR2 as SNEGSKA (reference sequence). This CDR3 spans 14 amino acids. The V gene lost 0 bases and the J gene lost 1 base, with 8 bases spanning the gap. As DNA, the CDR3 is TGCAGTGCTAGAGATTACAAGGGCACAGATACGCAGTATTTT. As protein: CSARDYKGTDTQYF.

This clonotype was observed a handful of times. The chain carries TRBV10-3 and TRBJ2-7, with D possibly being TRBD1 (6 bases). The CDR3 has 14 amino acids. The germline V and J ends were trimmed by 4 bases and 1 base, with 11 bases remaining between them. Germline V gives CDR1 ENHRY, CDR2 SYGVKD. The CDR3 here is CAISGQALSYEQYF. In DNA form, the CDR3 reads TGTGCCATCAGTGGACAGGCACTGTCCTACGAGCAGTACTTC.

This clonotype came up a few times. This sequence joins TRBV28 and TRBJ2-5; no firm D call. V lost 11 bases to trimming and J lost 4 bases, with 14 bases between them. Per the germline V gene, CDR1 is MDHEN and CDR2 is SYDVKM. The CDR3 spans 12 residues. Written as DNA, the CDR3 is TGTGCCTCTAGGGCCTCCGGAGAGACCCAGTACTTC. It specifies CASRASGETQYF.

This clonotype has a handful of counts. The V gene is TRBV12-3 or TRBV12-4, the J gene TRBJ1-1; possibly TRBD1 for D (6 bases). CDR3 length: 15 amino acids. V lost 7 bases and J lost 5, with 20 bases in between. CDR3 in amino acids: CASTLRGGQETEAFF. CDR3 DNA sequence: TGTGCCAGCACATTGCGGGGGGGGCAGGAAACTGAAGCTTTCTTT.

This clonotype was found a few times. This sequence joins TRBV7-3 and TRBJ2-3; D perhaps matches TRBD2 (6 bases). The ends were cut back, 2 bases at V and 0 bases at J, with 12 bases in the middle. CDR1 SGHTA and CDR2 FQGTGA come from the germline V gene. This CDR3 spans 16 amino acids. The CDR3 DNA is TGTGCCAGCAGCTTATTCGGGAGCGGGAGCACAGATACGCAGTATTTT. The encoded protein is CASSLFGSGSTDTQYF.

This clonotype was picked up many times. This chain uses TRBV4-2 with TRBJ2-7, with 14 bases aligning to TRBD2. The germline V gene encodes CDR1 LGHNA and CDR2 YNFKEQ. The CDR3 runs to 15 residues. The V and J ends lost 3 bases and 6 bases, in that order; junction bases with no gene match: 4. CDR3 nucleotides: TGTGCCAGCAGCCAGGGACTAGCGGGAGAGACCGAGCAGTACTTC. Translating it yields CASSQGLAGETEQYF.

The chain combines TRBV27 with TRBJ1-2; D possibly corresponds to TRBD1 (6 bases). The germline V gene has CDR1 MNHEY and CDR2 SMNVEV (reference sequence). The V end lost 2 bases, the J end lost 9 bases, and 16 bases lay between the germline ends. The CDR3 loop spans 14 amino acids. Here the CDR3 DNA reads TGTGCCAGCAGTTTACGGGCTAGGGGGGAGCGCTACACCTTC. The encoded protein is CASSLRARGERYTF.

This clonotype has only a few counts. The gene calls are TRBV4-3 and TRBJ2-7; D might be TRBD1 (5 bases). The CDR3 length is 14 residues. Trimming stripped 3 bases from V and 0 bases from J, with 9 bases between. Germline values: CDR1 LGHNA, CDR2 YSLEER. CDR3 amino acids: CASSHREPSYEQYF. The CDR3 DNA sequence: TGCGCCAGCAGCCACAGGGAACCCTCCTACGAGCAGTACTTC.

The chain couples TRBV5-1 to TRBJ2-3, with 10 bases lining up with TRBD2. There are 15 residues in the CDR3. Germline CDR1 SGHRS, CDR2 YFSETQ. V lost 4 bases to trimming and J lost 3 bases; unmatched junction nucleotides: 5. CDR3 region: CASSRSSGRTDTQYF. The CDR3 DNA sequence: TGCGCCAGCAGCCGGTCTAGCGGGAGAACAGATACGCAGTATTTT.